Reported below is one TCR beta chain. Its antigen has not been determined. No quality values exist for individual bases; no much larger clone is one base distant. The data originate from a study of blood T cell repertoires in COVID-19 (dated by TCRdb to 2020 to 2022). Regarding the study in general: Collaborator samples came from the United States, Italy and Spain and covered acute and convalescent phases of COVID-19. Sample metadata almost always included a de-identified subject ID, COVID-19 status, age in years and sex. Deeply sampled blood TCRbeta repertoires from subjects exposed to, actively infected with, or recovered from COVID-19 were included in the dataset. Samples were obtained from the ongoing ImmuneRACE study (first 160 participants) and from roughly 1,300 subjects provided by 6 global collaborators. The material from the prospective study consisted of cDNA or gDNA derived from T cells, B-cell-depleted T cells, or PBMCs. The repertoires were made available in a free public database intended to serve as a resource for research on the immune response to SARS-CoV-2. Where available, HLA class I and class II types were taken from metadata supplied by the sample provider and were not determined by assay-based typing. Paper-wide results and their limitations: The quantity of clinical and demographic metadata differed by source and by participant and was supplied without curation.

TCRbeta CDR3 regions were amplified from genomic DNA using the immunoSEQ Assay, a bias-controlled multiplex PCR. Regarding the original processing steps: The number of nucleated cells in each sample was estimated from the amplification of reference gene primers within the assay. Sequence reads were collapsed and filtered to measure the absolute abundance of every unique TCRbeta CDR3 rearrangement. Productive Simpson clonality was computed per sample as the square root of Simpson's diversity index over productive rearrangements. TCRdb's version of the immuneACCESS table is confined to in-frame rearrangements and falls short of the full clone set. An unresolved V gene accounts for under half of the shortfall where checked; the remainder is of unknown origin. Clone size and the V and J calls come from that table; the DNA yielded D and trimming. Across this sample there are 150,000 or so clones, with 86% seen only once. Approximately 4% of the sample is in the top ten clones.

From the cysteine through the phenylalanine, the CDR3 covers 14 amino acids. The retained sequence is limited to the CDR3, 42 bases, with the frame set at the first base. V loses 4 bases, J loses 4 bases, and the germline ends lie 10 bases apart. Taken from the germline V gene (reference sequence), the CDR1 and CDR2 loops are MNHEY and SMNVEV. Each collaborating institution followed its own protocols to collect whole blood in K2EDTA tubes. For TCRbeta analysis, collaborators shipped samples in one of three forms: frozen whole blood, isolated PBMCs, or DNA extracted from either of those sample types.

This sequence uses TRBV27 and TRBJ2-2; the D gene is unclear. This TCR was sampled from a woman in her sixties or seventies with acute or convalescent COVID-19. The sequenced sample consisted of peripheral blood. The CDR3 has the sequence CASSSGSTTGELFF. The nucleotide sequence is TGTGCCAGCAGTTCCGGGTCTACCACCGGGGAGCTGTTTTTT.